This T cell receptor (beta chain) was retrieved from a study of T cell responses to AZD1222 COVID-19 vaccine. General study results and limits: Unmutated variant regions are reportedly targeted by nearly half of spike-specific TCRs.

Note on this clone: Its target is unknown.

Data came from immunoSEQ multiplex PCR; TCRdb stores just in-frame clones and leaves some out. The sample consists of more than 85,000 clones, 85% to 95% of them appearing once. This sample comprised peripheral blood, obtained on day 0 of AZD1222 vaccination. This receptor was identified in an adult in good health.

The CDR3 is CASSLEDLRTAYEQYF. CDR3 sequence (DNA): TGCGCCAGCAGCTTGGAAGACCTGAGGACAGCCTACGAGCAGTACTTC. V gene TRBV5-1 combines with J gene TRBJ2-7; D might be TRBD1 (6 bases). The ends were cut back, 0 bases at V and 2 bases at J, with 15 bases in the middle. The CDR3 contains 16 residues. CDR1 and CDR2 from the germline V gene are SGHRS and YFSETQ.